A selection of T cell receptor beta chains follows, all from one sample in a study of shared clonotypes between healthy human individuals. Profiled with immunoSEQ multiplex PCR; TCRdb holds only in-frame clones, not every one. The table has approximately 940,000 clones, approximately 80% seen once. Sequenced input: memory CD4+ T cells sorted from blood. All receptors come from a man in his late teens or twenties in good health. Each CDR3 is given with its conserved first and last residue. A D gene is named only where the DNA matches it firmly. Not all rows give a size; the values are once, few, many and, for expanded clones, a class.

cdr3_aa: CASSGTSGNVADTQYF
cdr3_nt: TGTGCCAGCAGTGGGACTAGCGGGAACGTGGCAGATACGCAGTATTTT
d_call: TRBD2
j_call: TRBJ2-3
v_call: TRBV2
clone_size: once

cdr3_aa: CASSQSGSLSEQYF
cdr3_nt: TGTGCCAGCAGCCAATCGGGGTCCTTGAGTGAGCAGTACTTC
d_call: NA
j_call: TRBJ2-7
v_call: TRBV6-6
clone_size: NA

cdr3_aa: CASTARDTQYF
cdr3_nt: TGTGCCAGCACCGCAAGGGATACGCAGTATTTT
d_call: NA
j_call: TRBJ2-3
v_call: TRBV6-1
clone_size: once

cdr3_aa: CASSPTPGGDTQYF
cdr3_nt: TGCGCCAGCAGCCCCACTCCCGGCGGAGATACGCAGTATTTT
d_call: NA
j_call: TRBJ2-3
v_call: TRBV4-1
clone_size: NA

cdr3_aa: CASSYNGNTIYF
cdr3_nt: TGTGCCAGCAGCTACAATGGAAACACCATATATTTT
d_call: NA
j_call: TRBJ1-3
v_call: TRBV9
clone_size: NA

cdr3_aa: CASSQDRSRSNQPQHF
cdr3_nt: TGTGCCAGCAGCCAAGATAGGTCCAGAAGCAATCAGCCCCAGCATTTT
d_call: NA
j_call: TRBJ1-5
v_call: TRBV14
clone_size: NA

cdr3_aa: CASSSTLRDRANYGYTF
cdr3_nt: TGTGCCAGCAGCTCCACACTCCGGGACAGGGCTAACTATGGCTACACCTTC
d_call: TRBD1
j_call: TRBJ1-2
v_call: TRBV5-6
clone_size: NA

cdr3_aa: CAWSHGGSYEQYF
cdr3_nt: TGTGCCTGGAGTCACGGAGGCTCCTACGAGCAGTACTTC
d_call: NA
j_call: TRBJ2-7
v_call: TRBV30
clone_size: NA

cdr3_aa: CASTSYRGSGNTIYF
cdr3_nt: TGTGCCAGCACATCCTACCGCGGCTCTGGAAACACCATATATTTT
d_call: NA
j_call: TRBJ1-3
v_call: TRBV28
clone_size: NA

cdr3_aa: CSGSGHGGYGYTF
cdr3_nt: TGCAGCGGTTCGGGACACGGCGGTTATGGCTACACCTTC
d_call: NA
j_call: TRBJ1-2
v_call: TRBV29-1
clone_size: NA

cdr3_aa: CASSPPGELFF
cdr3_nt: TGTGCCAGCAGCCCTCCCGGGGAGCTGTTTTTT
d_call: NA
j_call: TRBJ2-2
v_call: TRBV7-2
clone_size: few

cdr3_aa: CASSPVGIEQYF
cdr3_nt: TGTGCCAGCTCTCCGGTCGGGATCGAGCAGTACTTC
d_call: NA
j_call: TRBJ2-7
v_call: TRBV18
clone_size: NA

cdr3_aa: CASRERRDQPQHF
cdr3_nt: TGTGCCAGCAGAGAACGCAGAGATCAGCCCCAGCATTTT
d_call: NA
j_call: TRBJ1-5
v_call: TRBV6-5
clone_size: NA

cdr3_aa: CASRGPGGRRRGQPQHF
cdr3_nt: TGTGCCAGCAGAGGTCCAGGGGGCCGACGTCGGGGTCAGCCCCAGCATTTT
d_call: TRBD1
j_call: TRBJ1-5
v_call: TRBV28
clone_size: few

cdr3_aa: CASSETGGIGEKLFF
cdr3_nt: TGTGCCAGTAGTGAGACAGGGGGCATCGGGGAAAAACTGTTTTTT
d_call: TRBD1
j_call: TRBJ1-4
v_call: TRBV19
clone_size: NA

cdr3_aa: CASSSNRGPRDEQYF
cdr3_nt: TGCGCCAGCAGCTCAAACAGGGGCCCTAGGGACGAGCAGTACTTC
d_call: TRBD1
j_call: TRBJ2-7
v_call: TRBV5-1
clone_size: NA

cdr3_aa: CASRIDAPYGYTF
cdr3_nt: TGTGCCAGCAGGATAGACGCGCCCTATGGCTACACCTTC
d_call: NA
j_call: TRBJ1-2
v_call: TRBV28
clone_size: NA

cdr3_aa: CASSLELGRGGNRNYEQYF
cdr3_nt: TGCGCCAGCAGCTTGGAGCTGGGCAGGGGCGGGAATAGGAACTACGAGCAGTACTTC
d_call: NA
j_call: TRBJ2-7
v_call: TRBV5-1
clone_size: NA

cdr3_aa: CASSTGGGKDTEAFF
cdr3_nt: TGTGCCAGCAGCACGGGAGGGGGGAAGGACACTGAAGCTTTCTTT
d_call: NA
j_call: TRBJ1-1
v_call: TRBV5-4
clone_size: NA

cdr3_aa: CAWSTQANSPLHF
cdr3_nt: TGTGCCTGGAGTACACAGGCTAATTCACCCCTCCACTTT
d_call: NA
j_call: TRBJ1-6
v_call: TRBV30
clone_size: few

cdr3_aa: CASSVYHGTEAFF
cdr3_nt: TGTGCCAGCAGCGTGTATCACGGCACTGAAGCTTTCTTT
d_call: NA
j_call: TRBJ1-1
v_call: TRBV9
clone_size: NA

cdr3_aa: CASSLGGPYTQYF
cdr3_nt: TGTGCCAGCAGTTTAGGGGGGCCCTATACGCAGTATTTT
d_call: NA
j_call: TRBJ2-3
v_call: TRBV28
clone_size: NA

cdr3_aa: CASSSSSIAGERWEQYF
cdr3_nt: TGTGCCAGCAGTTCCTCGTCCATAGCGGGAGAGCGATGGGAGCAGTACTTC
d_call: TRBD2
j_call: TRBJ2-7
v_call: TRBV27
clone_size: few

cdr3_aa: CASRTRDSSYNEQFF
cdr3_nt: TGTGCCAGTAGAACCCGGGACAGCTCCTACAATGAGCAGTTCTTC
d_call: TRBD1
j_call: TRBJ2-1
v_call: TRBV19
clone_size: NA

cdr3_aa: CASSQDRGGKNEQFF
cdr3_nt: TGTGCCAGCTCACAAGACAGGGGGGGAAAAAATGAGCAGTTCTTC
d_call: TRBD1
j_call: TRBJ2-1
v_call: TRBV18
clone_size: NA

cdr3_aa: CASSQDFRDWSYNEQFF
cdr3_nt: TGCGCCAGCAGCCAAGATTTCCGGGACTGGTCCTACAATGAGCAGTTCTTC
d_call: NA
j_call: TRBJ2-1
v_call: TRBV4-3
clone_size: NA

cdr3_aa: CASSLLAGGTGELFF
cdr3_nt: TGTGCCAGCAGTTTACTGGCGGGAGGGACCGGGGAGCTGTTTTTT
d_call: TRBD2
j_call: TRBJ2-2
v_call: TRBV28
clone_size: NA

cdr3_aa: CASRRLAGQNEQFF
cdr3_nt: TGTGCCAGCCGAAGACTAGCGGGACAGAATGAGCAGTTCTTC
d_call: TRBD2
j_call: TRBJ2-1
v_call: TRBV7-9
clone_size: NA

cdr3_aa: CASSLASGQNYGYTF
cdr3_nt: TGTGCCAGCAGCTTAGCTTCCGGACAGAACTATGGCTACACCTTC
d_call: NA
j_call: TRBJ1-2
v_call: TRBV7-2
clone_size: NA

cdr3_aa: CASRWTSLSSYEQYF
cdr3_nt: TGTGCCAGCCGATGGACTAGCCTGAGCTCCTACGAGCAGTACTTC
d_call: TRBD2
j_call: TRBJ2-7
v_call: TRBV27
clone_size: NA

cdr3_aa: CASTRQEGNTEAFF
cdr3_nt: TGTGCCAGCACCCGACAGGAAGGGAACACTGAAGCTTTCTTT
d_call: NA
j_call: TRBJ1-1
v_call: TRBV6-5
clone_size: NA

cdr3_aa: CASSLGLAVSTDTQYF
cdr3_nt: TGCGCCAGCAGCTTGGGACTAGCGGTTAGCACAGATACGCAGTATTTT
d_call: TRBD2
j_call: TRBJ2-3
v_call: TRBV5-1
clone_size: once

cdr3_aa: CAWRPGQAAYNEQFF
cdr3_nt: TGTGCCTGGAGGCCTGGGCAGGCAGCCTACAATGAGCAGTTCTTC
d_call: NA
j_call: TRBJ2-1
v_call: TRBV30
clone_size: NA

cdr3_aa: CSVNRGVANEQFF
cdr3_nt: TGCAGCGTTAACAGGGGCGTTGCCAATGAGCAGTTCTTC
d_call: TRBD1
j_call: TRBJ2-1
v_call: TRBV29-1
clone_size: NA

cdr3_aa: CASSGQGRDLNTEAFF
cdr3_nt: TGTGCCAGCAGTGGACAGGGGCGAGACTTGAACACTGAAGCTTTCTTT
d_call: TRBD1
j_call: TRBJ1-1
v_call: TRBV28
clone_size: NA

cdr3_aa: CASSSPTRAETQYF
cdr3_nt: TGTGCCAGCAGTTCTCCGACTAGGGCCGAGACCCAGTACTTC
d_call: NA
j_call: TRBJ2-5
v_call: TRBV27
clone_size: NA

cdr3_aa: CAWSVSPYGGNEQYF
cdr3_nt: TGTGCCTGGAGTGTATCGCCCTACGGGGGCAACGAGCAGTACTTC
d_call: NA
j_call: TRBJ2-7
v_call: TRBV30
clone_size: NA

cdr3_aa: CSVYGTGGGYTF
cdr3_nt: TGCAGCGTCTACGGGACAGGGGGCGGCTACACCTTC
d_call: TRBD1
j_call: TRBJ1-2
v_call: TRBV29-1
clone_size: NA

cdr3_aa: CASSQWAGADTEAFF
cdr3_nt: TGTGCCAGCAGCCAATGGGCGGGGGCGGACACTGAAGCTTTCTTT
d_call: NA
j_call: TRBJ1-1
v_call: TRBV16
clone_size: NA

cdr3_aa: CASSYSGRGKNSPLHF
cdr3_nt: TGTGCCAGCAGTTACTCTGGAAGAGGGAAGAATTCACCCCTCCACTTT
d_call: NA
j_call: TRBJ1-6
v_call: TRBV6-5
clone_size: NA

cdr3_aa: CASSFLAGEGETQYF
cdr3_nt: TGTGCCAGCAGCTTCTTAGCGGGAGAGGGGGAGACCCAGTACTTC
d_call: TRBD2
j_call: TRBJ2-5
v_call: TRBV7-2
clone_size: NA

cdr3_aa: CALLASDTDTQYF
cdr3_nt: TGTGCCTTATTGGCTAGCGACACAGATACGCAGTATTTT
d_call: NA
j_call: TRBJ2-3
v_call: TRBV28
clone_size: NA

cdr3_aa: CASSLAGTGGTEAFF
cdr3_nt: TGTGCCAGCAGCTTAGCCGGGACAGGGGGCACTGAAGCTTTCTTT
d_call: TRBD1
j_call: TRBJ1-1
v_call: TRBV7-9
clone_size: NA

cdr3_aa: CASSHIKGDGYTF
cdr3_nt: TGTGCCAGCAGCCATATTAAGGGTGATGGCTACACCTTC
d_call: NA
j_call: TRBJ1-2
v_call: TRBV7-9
clone_size: NA

cdr3_aa: CASSLGGSSNQPQHF
cdr3_nt: TGTGCCAGCAGTTTAGGAGGGAGTAGCAATCAGCCCCAGCATTTT
d_call: NA
j_call: TRBJ1-5
v_call: TRBV28
clone_size: few

cdr3_aa: CASSPGTQSQSNEKLFF
cdr3_nt: TGTGCCAGCAGCCCCGGTACTCAATCCCAGAGTAATGAAAAACTGTTTTTT
d_call: NA
j_call: TRBJ1-4
v_call: TRBV7-6
clone_size: NA

cdr3_aa: CASSPNAGTGGGTGELFF
cdr3_nt: TGTGCCAGCTCACCAAACGCCGGGACAGGGGGCGGCACCGGGGAGCTGTTTTTT
d_call: TRBD1
j_call: TRBJ2-2
v_call: TRBV18
clone_size: NA

cdr3_aa: CASSQDTNYGYTF
cdr3_nt: TGTGCCAGTAGCCAGGACACTAACTATGGCTACACCTTC
d_call: NA
j_call: TRBJ1-2
v_call: TRBV19
clone_size: NA

cdr3_aa: CASSLEGARGEQYF
cdr3_nt: TGTGCCAGCAGCTTGGAGGGGGCCAGGGGTGAGCAGTACTTC
d_call: TRBD1
j_call: TRBJ2-7
v_call: TRBV5-6
clone_size: NA

cdr3_aa: CASSGPGQGTGYTF
cdr3_nt: TGTGCCAGCAGTGGGCCGGGACAGGGGACTGGCTACACCTTC
d_call: TRBD1
j_call: TRBJ1-2
v_call: TRBV2
clone_size: NA

cdr3_aa: CASSPQGLAGNEQYF
cdr3_nt: TGTGCCAGCAGCCCGCAGGGACTAGCGGGAAACGAGCAGTACTTC
d_call: TRBD2
j_call: TRBJ2-7
v_call: TRBV7-2
clone_size: NA

cdr3_aa: CASSPNVGTGNEQYF
cdr3_nt: TGTGCCAGCTCACCGAACGTAGGGACAGGGAACGAGCAGTACTTC
d_call: TRBD1
j_call: TRBJ2-7
v_call: TRBV18
clone_size: NA

cdr3_aa: CASSARGGITF
cdr3_nt: TGTGCCAGCAGTGCACGGGGTGGGATCACCTTC
d_call: NA
j_call: TRBJ1-2
v_call: TRBV6-5
clone_size: NA

cdr3_aa: CASSSTRANEKLFF
cdr3_nt: TGTGCCAGCAGTTCTACTAGGGCTAATGAAAAACTGTTTTTT
d_call: NA
j_call: TRBJ1-4
v_call: TRBV6-1
clone_size: NA

cdr3_aa: CASSIALGNGEQYF
cdr3_nt: TGTGCCAGTAGTATAGCTTTAGGGAACGGGGAGCAGTACTTC
d_call: NA
j_call: TRBJ2-7
v_call: TRBV19
clone_size: NA

cdr3_aa: CASSLEGTEPRGYTF
cdr3_nt: TGCGCCAGCAGCTTGGAAGGGACAGAGCCGCGGGGCTACACCTTC
d_call: TRBD1
j_call: TRBJ1-2
v_call: TRBV5-1
clone_size: once

cdr3_aa: CASSLDAYEQYF
cdr3_nt: TGTGCCAGCAGCTTGGATGCGTACGAGCAGTACTTC
d_call: NA
j_call: TRBJ2-7
v_call: TRBV5-4
clone_size: NA

cdr3_aa: CASSGVRKYEQYF
cdr3_nt: TGTGCCAGCAGTGGTGTCAGAAAATACGAGCAGTACTTC
d_call: NA
j_call: TRBJ2-7
v_call: TRBV6-1
clone_size: many

cdr3_aa: CASSPSGALNGELFF
cdr3_nt: TGTGCCAGCAGCCCATCAGGGGCTCTCAACGGGGAGCTGTTTTTT
d_call: NA
j_call: TRBJ2-2
v_call: TRBV7-3
clone_size: NA